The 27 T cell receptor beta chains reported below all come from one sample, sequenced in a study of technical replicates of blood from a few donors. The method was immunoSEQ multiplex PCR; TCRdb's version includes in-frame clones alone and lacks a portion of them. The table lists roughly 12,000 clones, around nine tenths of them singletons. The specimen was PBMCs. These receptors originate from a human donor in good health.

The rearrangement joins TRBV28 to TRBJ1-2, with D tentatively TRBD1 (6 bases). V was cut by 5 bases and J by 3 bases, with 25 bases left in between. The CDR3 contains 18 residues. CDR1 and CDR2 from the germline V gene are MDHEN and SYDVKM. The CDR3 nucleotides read TGTGCCAGCAGTCCTACAATAGCCTCAGGGGATGAGGACTATGGCTACACCTTC. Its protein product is CASSPTIASGDEDYGYTF.

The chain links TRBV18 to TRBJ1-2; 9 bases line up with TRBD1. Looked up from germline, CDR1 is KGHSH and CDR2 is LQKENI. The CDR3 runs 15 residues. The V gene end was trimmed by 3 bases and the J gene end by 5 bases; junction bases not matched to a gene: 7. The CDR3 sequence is CASSPDGQGRYGYTF. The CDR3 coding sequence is TGTGCCAGCTCACCCGATGGACAGGGGAGGTATGGCTACACCTTC.

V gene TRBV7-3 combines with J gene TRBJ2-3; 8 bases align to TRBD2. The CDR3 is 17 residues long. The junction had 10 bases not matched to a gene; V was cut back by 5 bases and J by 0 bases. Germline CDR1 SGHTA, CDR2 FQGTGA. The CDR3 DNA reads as TGTGCCAGCAGCGCACGCGTAGCGGGAAGTAGCACAGATACGCAGTATTTT. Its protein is CASSARVAGSSTDTQYF.

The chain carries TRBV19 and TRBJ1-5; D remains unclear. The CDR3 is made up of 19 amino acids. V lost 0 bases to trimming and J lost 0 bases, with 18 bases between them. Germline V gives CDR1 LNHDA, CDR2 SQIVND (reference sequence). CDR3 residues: CASSIDLGRHRDSNQPQHF. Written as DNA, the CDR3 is TGTGCCAGTAGTATAGATCTCGGACGACACCGGGATAGCAATCAGCCCCAGCATTTT.

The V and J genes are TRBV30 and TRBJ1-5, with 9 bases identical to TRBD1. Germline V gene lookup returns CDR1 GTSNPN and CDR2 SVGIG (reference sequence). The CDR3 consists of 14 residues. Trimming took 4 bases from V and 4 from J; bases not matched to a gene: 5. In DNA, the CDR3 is TGTGCCTGGACCTCCGGGACAGGGAATCAGCCCCAGCATTTT. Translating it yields CAWTSGTGNQPQHF.

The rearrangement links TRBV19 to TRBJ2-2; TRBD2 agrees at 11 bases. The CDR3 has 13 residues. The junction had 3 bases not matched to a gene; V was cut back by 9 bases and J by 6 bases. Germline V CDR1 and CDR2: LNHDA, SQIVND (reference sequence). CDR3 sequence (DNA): TGTGCCAGCAAACTAGCGGGAGCCGGGGAGCTGTTTTTT. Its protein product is CASKLAGAGELFF.

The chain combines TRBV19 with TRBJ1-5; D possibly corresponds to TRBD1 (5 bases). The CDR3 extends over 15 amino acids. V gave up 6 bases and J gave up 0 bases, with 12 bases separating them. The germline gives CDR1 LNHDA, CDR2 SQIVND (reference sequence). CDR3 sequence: CASRPTEYSNQPQHF. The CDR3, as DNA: TGTGCCAGTAGGCCGACAGAATATAGCAATCAGCCCCAGCATTTT.

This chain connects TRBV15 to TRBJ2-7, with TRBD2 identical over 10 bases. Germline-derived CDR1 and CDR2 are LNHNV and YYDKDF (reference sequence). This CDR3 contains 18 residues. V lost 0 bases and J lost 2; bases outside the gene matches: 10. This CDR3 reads CATSRDPSGLANPYEQYF. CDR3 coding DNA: TGTGCCACCAGCAGAGACCCCTCGGGACTAGCGAACCCCTACGAGCAGTACTTC.

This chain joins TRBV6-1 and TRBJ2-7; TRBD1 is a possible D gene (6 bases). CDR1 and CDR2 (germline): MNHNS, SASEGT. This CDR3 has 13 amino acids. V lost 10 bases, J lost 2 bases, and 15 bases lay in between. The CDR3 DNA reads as TGTGCCACCGAGACAGGACTTACCTACGAGCAGTACTTC. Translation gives CATETGLTYEQYF.

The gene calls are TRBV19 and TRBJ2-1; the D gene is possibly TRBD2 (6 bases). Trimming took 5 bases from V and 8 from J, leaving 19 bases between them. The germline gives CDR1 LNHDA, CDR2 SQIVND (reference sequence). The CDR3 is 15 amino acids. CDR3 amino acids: CASSGGISAGHEQFF. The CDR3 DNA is TGTGCCAGTAGTGGCGGGATATCCGCGGGTCATGAGCAGTTCTTC.

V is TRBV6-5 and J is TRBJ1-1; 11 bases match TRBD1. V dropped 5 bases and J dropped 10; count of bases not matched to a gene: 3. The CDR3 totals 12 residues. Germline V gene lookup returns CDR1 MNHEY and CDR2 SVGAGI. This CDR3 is CASSGTGGGAFF. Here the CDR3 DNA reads TGTGCCAGCAGTGGGACAGGGGGGGGAGCTTTCTTT.

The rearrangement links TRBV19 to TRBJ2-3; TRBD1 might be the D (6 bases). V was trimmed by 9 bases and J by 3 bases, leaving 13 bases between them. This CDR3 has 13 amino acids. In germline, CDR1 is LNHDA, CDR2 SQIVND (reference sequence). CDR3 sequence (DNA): TGTGCCAGCCTTGTTAGGGGGACAGATACGCAGTATTTT. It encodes CASLVRGTDTQYF.

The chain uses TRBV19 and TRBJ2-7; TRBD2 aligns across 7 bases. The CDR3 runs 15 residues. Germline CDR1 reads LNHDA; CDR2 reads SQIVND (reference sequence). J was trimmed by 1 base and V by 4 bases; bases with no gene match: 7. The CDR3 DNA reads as TGTGCCAGTAGTAGTAGGCTAGCGGCTTCCTACGAGCAGTACTTC. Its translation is CASSSRLAASYEQYF. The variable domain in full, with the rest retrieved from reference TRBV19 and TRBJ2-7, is DGGITQSPKYLFRKEGQNVTLSCEQNLNHDAMYWYRQDPGQGLRLIYYSQIVNDFQKGDIAEGYSVSREKKESFPLTVTSAQKNPTAFYLCASSSRLAASYEQYFGPGTRLTVT.

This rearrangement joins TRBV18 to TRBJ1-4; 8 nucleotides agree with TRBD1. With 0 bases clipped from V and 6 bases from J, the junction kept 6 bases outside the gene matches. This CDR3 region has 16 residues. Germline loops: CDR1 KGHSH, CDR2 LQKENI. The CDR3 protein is CASSPPRTGIYEKLFF. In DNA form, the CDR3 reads TGTGCCAGCTCACCACCCCGGACAGGGATCTATGAAAAACTGTTTTTT.

The CDR3 protein is CASKAGGTYNEQFF. The CDR3 DNA reads TGTGCCAGCAAAGCGGGAGGTACCTACAATGAGCAGTTCTTC. The chain carries TRBV2 and TRBJ2-1; 9 nucleotides match TRBD2. V gave up 7 bases and J gave up 2 bases; unmatched junction bases: 3. CDR3 length equals 14 residues. Per the germline V gene, CDR1 is SNHLY and CDR2 is FYNNEI.

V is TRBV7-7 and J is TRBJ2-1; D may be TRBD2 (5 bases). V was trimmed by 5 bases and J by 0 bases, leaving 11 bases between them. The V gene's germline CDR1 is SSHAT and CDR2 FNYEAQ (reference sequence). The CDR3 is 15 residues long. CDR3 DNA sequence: TGTGCCAGCAGCGCCGCTAGCAGCTCCTACAATGAGCAGTTCTTC. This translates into CASSAASSSYNEQFF. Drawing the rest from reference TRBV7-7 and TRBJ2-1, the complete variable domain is GAGVSQSPRYKVTKRGQDVTLRCDPISSHATLYWYQQALGQGPEFLTYFNYEAQPDKSGLPSDRFSAERPEGSISTLTIQRTEQRDSAMYRCASSAASSSYNEQFFGPGTRLTVL.

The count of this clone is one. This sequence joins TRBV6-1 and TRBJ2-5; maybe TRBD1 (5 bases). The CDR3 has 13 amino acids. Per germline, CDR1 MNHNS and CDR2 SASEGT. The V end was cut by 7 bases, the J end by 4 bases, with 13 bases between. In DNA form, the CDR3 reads TGTGCCAGCAATCTGGACATTAGAGAGACCCAGTACTTC. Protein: CASNLDIRETQYF.

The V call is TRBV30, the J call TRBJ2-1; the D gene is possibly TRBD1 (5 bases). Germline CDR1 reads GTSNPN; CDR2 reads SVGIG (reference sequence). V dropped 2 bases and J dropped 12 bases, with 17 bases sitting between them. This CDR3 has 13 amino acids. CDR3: CAWSSQENKVQFF. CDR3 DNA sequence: TGTGCCTGGAGTTCACAGGAGAACAAGGTGCAGTTCTTC.

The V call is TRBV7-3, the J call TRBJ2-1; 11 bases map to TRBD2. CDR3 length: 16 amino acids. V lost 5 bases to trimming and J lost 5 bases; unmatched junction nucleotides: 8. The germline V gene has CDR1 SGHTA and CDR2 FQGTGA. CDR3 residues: CASSPSPGLADNEQFF. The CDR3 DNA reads TGTGCCAGCAGCCCCTCTCCGGGACTAGCGGACAATGAGCAGTTCTTC. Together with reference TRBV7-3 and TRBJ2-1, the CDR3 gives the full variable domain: GAGVSQTPSNKVTEKGKYVELRCDPISGHTALYWYRQSLGQGPEFLIYFQGTGAADDSGLPNDRFFAVRPEGSVSTLKIQRTERGDSAVYLCASSPSPGLADNEQFFGPGTRLTVL.

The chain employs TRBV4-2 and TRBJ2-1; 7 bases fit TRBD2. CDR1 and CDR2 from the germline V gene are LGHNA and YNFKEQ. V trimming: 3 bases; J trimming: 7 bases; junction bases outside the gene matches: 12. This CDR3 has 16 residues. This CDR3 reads CASSHPGLTRRNEQFF. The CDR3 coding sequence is TGTGCCAGCAGCCACCCGGGACTAACCCGTAGGAATGAGCAGTTCTTC.

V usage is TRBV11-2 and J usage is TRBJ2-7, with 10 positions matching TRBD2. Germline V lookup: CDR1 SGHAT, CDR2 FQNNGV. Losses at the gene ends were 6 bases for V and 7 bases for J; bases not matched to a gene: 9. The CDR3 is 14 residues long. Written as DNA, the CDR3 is TGTGCCAGCAGTGTAGCGGGGGGCCCCTGGGAGCAGTACTTC. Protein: CASSVAGGPWEQYF.

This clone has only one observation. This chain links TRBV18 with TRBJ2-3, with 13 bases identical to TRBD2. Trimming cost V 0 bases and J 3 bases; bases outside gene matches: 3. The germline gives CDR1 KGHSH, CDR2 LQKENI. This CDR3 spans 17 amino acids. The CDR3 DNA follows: TGTGCCAGCTCACCACCCGGACTAGCGGGAGTTACAGATACGCAGTATTTT. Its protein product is CASSPPGLAGVTDTQYF.

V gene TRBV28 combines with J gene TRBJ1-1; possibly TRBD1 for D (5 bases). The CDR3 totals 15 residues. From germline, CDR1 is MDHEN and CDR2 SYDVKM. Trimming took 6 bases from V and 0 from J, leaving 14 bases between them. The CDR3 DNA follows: TGTGCCAGCAGCCCGCACAGGCAGGTGAACACTGAAGCTTTCTTT. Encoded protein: CASSPHRQVNTEAFF.

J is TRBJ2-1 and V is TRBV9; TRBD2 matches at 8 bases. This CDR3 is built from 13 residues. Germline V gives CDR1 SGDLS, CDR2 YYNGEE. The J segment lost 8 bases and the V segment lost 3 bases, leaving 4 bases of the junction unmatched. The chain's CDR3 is CASSGGLVYEQFF. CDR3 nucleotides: TGTGCCAGCAGCGGGGGACTAGTGTATGAGCAGTTCTTC.

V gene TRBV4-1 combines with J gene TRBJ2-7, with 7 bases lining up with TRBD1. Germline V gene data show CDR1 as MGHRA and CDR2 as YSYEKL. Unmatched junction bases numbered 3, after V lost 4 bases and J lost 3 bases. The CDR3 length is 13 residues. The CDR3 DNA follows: TGCGCCAGCAGCCGGGACAGAAACTACGAGCAGTACTTC. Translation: CASSRDRNYEQYF.

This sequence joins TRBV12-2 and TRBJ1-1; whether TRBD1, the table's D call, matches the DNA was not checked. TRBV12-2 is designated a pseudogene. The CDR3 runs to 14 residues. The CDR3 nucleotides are TGTGCAAGTCGCTTAGGGGACAGACAGGGGAGGGCTTTCTTT. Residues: CASRLGDRQGRAFF.

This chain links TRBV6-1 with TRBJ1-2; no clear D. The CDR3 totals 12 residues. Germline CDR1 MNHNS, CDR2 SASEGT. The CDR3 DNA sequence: TGTGCTGGGGAGGGTTCCTTCTATGGCTACACCTTC. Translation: CAGEGSFYGYTF.